This T cell receptor (beta chain) was recovered during a study of cytotoxic CD8 clonotypes in ibrutinib-treated CLL. Turning to the study itself: Once treatment had gone on for a median of around eleven months, range 6 to 36, response samples were drawn. Study-wide findings and caveats: Clonality increased with ibrutinib response but returned toward baseline at progression. Baseline clonality, higher than in age-matched healthy donors, tracked circulating CD8+ T-cell counts.

Looked up from germline, CDR1 is MNHEY and CDR2 is SVGAGI. The CDR3 totals 13 residues. Trimming left V 6 bases short and J 1 base short, with 9 bases between. Produced via immunoSEQ multiplex PCR; TCRdb's table is partial and in-frame only. The repertoire holds approximately 140,000 clones, with 80% to 95% as singletons. With respect to this clone: Its specificity is unknown.

The sequencing here drew on PBMCs, taken after 12 months of ibrutinib treatment. The rearrangement links TRBV6-5 to TRBJ1-1; D unresolved. The TCR was taken from a human donor with chronic lymphocytic leukemia. CDR3 in DNA: TGTGCCAGCAGACGGGTCGCGAACACTGAAGCTTTCTTT. Translation gives CASRRVANTEAFF.